This TCR beta chain was sequenced in a study of human T cells and chemical hapten exposure. Study details: Patients, mostly women, had alopecia areata, alopecia totalis or alopecia universalis.

The sample's time point: patch test 3, about 24 weeks after DPC sensitization. Treatment here: therapeutic diphenylcyclopropenone sensitization with weekly scalp DPC. Trimming removed 2 bases at V and 7 bases at J, with 17 bases between. The germline gives CDR1 SGHTA, CDR2 FQGNSA. CDR3 length: 16 amino acids. Each CDR3 protein gets one entry after TCRdb re-called the RACE reads with MiXCR. This sample has over 55,000 distinct CDR3 sequences, with around 10% found just once. At least ten counts were recorded for this clonotype. The sample consisted of whole blood, taken in connection with sensitization to the hapten diphenylcyclopropenone (DPC). This receptor was obtained from a woman between 45 and 60 years old with alopecia areata. Some clones in this sample may be carry-over from other donors' samples. The rearrangement joins TRBV7-2 to TRBJ1-4, with no clear D. The CDR3 is CASSLSYAREGEKLFF. CDR3 in DNA: TGTGCCAGCAGCTTATCATATGCCAGAGAAGGTGAAAAACTGTTTTTT. Drawing the rest from reference TRBV7-2 and TRBJ1-4, the complete variable domain is GAGVSQSPSNKVTEKGKDVELRCDPISGHTALYWYRQSLGQGLEFLIYFQGNSAPDKSGLPSDRFSAERTGGSVSTLTIQRTQQEDSAVYLCASSLSYAREGEKLFFGSGTQLSVL.